This T cell receptor beta chain emerged from a study of memory CD4+ T cells and cytomegalovirus serostatus. In the study overall: Donors were healthy Belgian adults, 9 or 10 CMV seropositive and 20 to 25 seronegative. General study points: Each of approximately 61 CMV-associated TCRbeta sequences occurred in one to five individuals.

This clone is classed as medium-sized. Its matching antigen is unknown. Germline lookup yields CDR1 MDHEN and CDR2 SYDVKM. The V end was cut by 7 bases, the J end by 6 bases, with 19 bases between. The CDR3 has 15 residues. Single viable CD3+CD4+CD8-CD45RO+ cells were sorted as the memory CD4+ T cells. CMV serostatus came from serum IgG against pp150, pp28, p38, p52. Positive selection with CD4 microbeads enriched total CD4+ T cells. Some clones are missing from TCRdb's copy, which holds only in-frame ones; the method was immunoSEQ multiplex PCR. This sample has around 53,000 clones, with less than 85% found just once.

Sequencing was carried out using memory CD4+ T cells from blood. The chain couples TRBV28 to TRBJ2-1, with a possible D match to TRBD1 (5 bases). The TCR was taken from an adult in good health and CMV-seronegative. The CDR3 DNA reads as TGTGCCAGCACCTTGGGGCAAAAAGGTGCCAATGAGCAGTTCTTC. Its translation: CASTLGQKGANEQFF.